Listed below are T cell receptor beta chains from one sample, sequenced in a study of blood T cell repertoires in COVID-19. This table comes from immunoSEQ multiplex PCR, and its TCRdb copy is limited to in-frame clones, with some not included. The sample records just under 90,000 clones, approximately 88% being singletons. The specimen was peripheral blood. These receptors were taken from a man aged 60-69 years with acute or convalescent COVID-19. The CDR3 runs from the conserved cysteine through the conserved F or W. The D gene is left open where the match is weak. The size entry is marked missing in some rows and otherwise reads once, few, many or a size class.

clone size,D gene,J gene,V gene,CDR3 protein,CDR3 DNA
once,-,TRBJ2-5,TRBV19,CASSMLGETQYF,TGTGCCAGTAGTATGCTCGGAGAGACCCAGTACTTC
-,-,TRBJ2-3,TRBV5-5,CASSLALGIVTDTQYF,TGTGCCAGCAGCTTGGCACTCGGTATAGTCACAGATACGCAGTATTTT
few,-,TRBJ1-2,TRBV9,CASSLQSNYGYTF,TGTGCCAGCAGTCTTCAGTCTAACTATGGCTACACCTTC
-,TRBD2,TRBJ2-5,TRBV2,CASRASGAQETQYF,TGTGCCAGCAGGGCTAGCGGGGCCCAAGAGACCCAGTACTTC
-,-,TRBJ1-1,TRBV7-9,CASSLGWPEENTEAFF,TGTGCCAGCAGCCTAGGTTGGCCGGAGGAGAACACTGAAGCTTTCTTT
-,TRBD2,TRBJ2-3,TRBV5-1,CASSLLAGGPTDTQYF,TGCGCCAGCAGCCTGCTAGCGGGGGGGCCCACAGATACGCAGTATTTT
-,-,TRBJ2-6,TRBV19,CASSTQRSGANVLTF,TGTGCCAGTAGTACCCAGCGCTCTGGGGCCAACGTCCTGACTTTC
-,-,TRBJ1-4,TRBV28,CASSSGKLFF,TGTGCCAGCAGCTCCGGAAAACTGTTTTTT
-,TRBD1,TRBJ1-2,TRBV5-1,CASSWGLQGSYGYTF,TGCGCCAGCAGCTGGGGGCTACAGGGGAGCTATGGCTACACCTTC
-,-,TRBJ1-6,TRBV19,CASSTVNSPLHF,TGTGCCAGTAGTACAGTTAATTCACCCCTCCACTTT
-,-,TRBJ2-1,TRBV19,CAILAAHNEQFF,TGTGCCATTCTCGCGGCGCACAATGAGCAGTTCTTC
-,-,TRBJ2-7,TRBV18,CASSPRPSQVSEQYF,TGTGCCAGCTCACCACGCCCGTCCCAGGTTAGTGAGCAGTACTTC
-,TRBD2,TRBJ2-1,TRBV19,CASSISGSATNEQFF,TGTGCCAGTAGTATTAGCGGGAGTGCGACAAATGAGCAGTTCTTC
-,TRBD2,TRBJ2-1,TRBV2,CASNSGNLGNEQFF,TGTGCCAGCAATAGCGGGAATCTTGGCAATGAGCAGTTCTTC
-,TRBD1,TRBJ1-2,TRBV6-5,CASSPTGQGLYGYTF,TGTGCCAGCAGTCCTACGGGACAGGGACTATATGGCTACACCTTC